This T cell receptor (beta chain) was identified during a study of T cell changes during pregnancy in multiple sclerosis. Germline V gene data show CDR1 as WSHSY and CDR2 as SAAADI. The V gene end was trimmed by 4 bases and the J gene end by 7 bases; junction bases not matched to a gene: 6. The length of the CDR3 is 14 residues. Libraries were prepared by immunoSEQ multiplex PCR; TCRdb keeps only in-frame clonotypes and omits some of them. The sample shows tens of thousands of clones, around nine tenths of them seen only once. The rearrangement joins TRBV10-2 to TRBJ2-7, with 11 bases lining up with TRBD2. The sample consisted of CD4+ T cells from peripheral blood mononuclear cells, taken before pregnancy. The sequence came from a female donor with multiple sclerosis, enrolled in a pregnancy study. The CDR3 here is CASSVAGGPGEQYF. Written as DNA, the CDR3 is TGCGCCAGCAGTGTAGCGGGAGGGCCTGGAGAGCAGTACTTC.